This passage covers 15 T cell receptor beta chains from one sample sequenced in a study of early T cells in non-severe SARS-CoV-2 infection. Via MiXCR, TCRdb re-called the 5' RACE reads, giving one row per CDR3 protein. The sample shows about 52,000 distinct CDR3 sequences, around a tenth of them seen only once. Sequencing input: whole blood. These TCRs come from an adult who was a healthcare worker with PCR-confirmed SARS-CoV-2 infection or an uninfected control (not recorded which).

This chain joins TRBV18 and TRBJ2-3, with D hard to call. Germline V gene sequence: CDR1 KGHSH, CDR2 LQKENI. The CDR3 sequence is 14 residues long. V shed 2 bases and J shed 1 base, with 7 bases lying between them. The CDR3 is CASSPRTRTDTQYF. In DNA, the CDR3 is TGTGCCAGCTCACCAAGGACCCGCACAGATACGCAGTATTTT.

This chain connects TRBV12-3 or TRBV12-4 to TRBJ2-3, with 8 bases that match TRBD2. This CDR3 comprises 15 residues. V shed 2 bases and J 6 bases; nucleotides not matched to a gene: 7. CDR3 nucleotide sequence: TGTGCCAGCAGTTTACGGGGGGGCAGGTGGGATACGCAGTATTTT. This translates into CASSLRGGRWDTQYF.

This clonotype was seen a few times. J is TRBJ1-1 and V is TRBV5-1, with 7 bases identical to TRBD1. V gave up 4 bases and J gave up 8 bases; unmatched junction bases: 8. This CDR3 comprises 13 residues. CDR1 SGHRS and CDR2 YFSETQ come from the germline V gene. DNA of the CDR3: TGCGCCAGCAGCCCGCAAGGGGGCCCGGAAGCTTTCTTT. Its protein product is CASSPQGGPEAFF.

The chain employs TRBV7-2 and TRBJ1-3; no firm D call. The ends were cut back, 5 bases at V and 2 bases at J, with 16 bases in the middle. The germline CDR1 and CDR2 sequences are SGHTA and FQGNSA. The CDR3 extends over 16 amino acids. The CDR3 loop is CASSPIGEFTGNTIYF. In nucleotides, the CDR3 is TGTGCCAGCAGCCCGATTGGGGAATTCACTGGAAACACCATATATTTT.

The J gene is TRBJ1-5, the V gene TRBV6-1; D uncertain. The CDR3 sequence is 14 residues long. V lost 3 bases to trimming and J lost 2 bases, with 8 bases between them. Germline assignment: CDR1 MNHNS and CDR2 SASEGT. The CDR3 sequence: CASSDFGRNQPQHF. CDR3 nucleotide sequence: TGTGCCAGCAGTGACTTTGGGCGCAATCAGCCCCAGCATTTT.

The rearrangement links TRBV29-1 to TRBJ2-5; D is perhaps TRBD1 (7 bases). Trimming shortened V by 8 bases and J by 2 bases, and 12 bases separated the two germline ends. The CDR3 spans 12 residues. CDR1 and CDR2 (germline): SQVTM, ANQGSEA. The CDR3 reads CSLSGGQETQYF. For the CDR3, the DNA is TGCAGCCTATCAGGGGGGCAAGAGACCCAGTACTTC.

In this sample, this clonotype turned up many times. J is TRBJ1-1 and V is TRBV10-2; no reliable D call. This CDR3 comprises 13 residues. The ends were cut back, 6 bases at V and 1 base at J, with 9 bases in the middle. Germline V lookup: CDR1 WSHSY, CDR2 SAAADI. The DNA for the CDR3 is TGCGCCAGCAGCGCGAAAGGGAACACTGAAGCTTTCTTT. The encoded protein is CASSAKGNTEAFF.

This clonotype was found many times. The chain joins TRBV6-2 or TRBV6-3 to TRBJ1-3; D uncertain. V lost 3 bases and J 0 bases, leaving 15 bases between the germline ends. This CDR3 region has 17 residues. The germline V gene has CDR1 MNHEY and CDR2 SVGEGT. The CDR3 protein is CASSYTGGTFSGNTIYF. The CDR3 coding sequence is TGTGCCAGCAGTTATACTGGCGGCACCTTCTCTGGAAACACCATATATTTT.

The gene calls are TRBV30 and TRBJ2-4, with a tentative D call TRBD2 (5 bases). The ends were cut back, 2 bases at V and 7 bases at J, with 9 bases in the middle. There are 12 residues in the CDR3. Germline V gene data show CDR1 as GTSNPN and CDR2 as SVGIG (reference sequence). The chain's CDR3 is CAWSRGSNIQYF. CDR3 in DNA: TGTGCCTGGAGTCGGGGTTCGAACATTCAGTACTTC.

The chain couples TRBV30 to TRBJ2-1, with a weak D call TRBD2 (6 bases). The ends were cut back, 0 bases at V and 5 bases at J, with 14 bases in the middle. This CDR3 region has 15 residues. The germline CDR1 and CDR2 sequences are GTSNPN and SVGIG (reference sequence). CDR3 residues: CAWSVIGRWNNEQFF. CDR3 DNA sequence: TGTGCCTGGAGTGTAATAGGGAGGTGGAACAATGAGCAGTTCTTC. The whole variable domain, filled in from reference TRBV30 and TRBJ2-1, reads SQTIHQWPATLVQPVGSPLSLECTVEGTSNPNLYWYRQAAGRGLQLLFYSVGIGQISSEVPQNLSASRPQDRQFILSSKKLLLSDSGFYLCAWSVIGRWNNEQFFGPGTRLTVL.

This clonotype was counted only a few times. The chain recombines TRBV7-3 with TRBJ2-3; D not certain. Germline V gives CDR1 SGHTA, CDR2 FQGTGA. The CDR3 has 15 amino acids. V shed 0 bases and J shed 0 bases, with 7 bases lying between them. CDR3 sequence reads: CASSLTSDSTDTQYF. The DNA of the CDR3 is TGTGCCAGCAGCTTAACGTCCGACAGCACAGATACGCAGTATTTT.

This clonotype was counted many times. The rearrangement uses TRBV6-5 and TRBJ2-2; possible D gene TRBD2, 6 bases. V dropped 6 bases and J dropped 1 base, with 9 bases sitting between them. This CDR3 has 14 residues. Germline V gene data show CDR1 as MNHEY and CDR2 as SVGAGI. CDR3 DNA: TGTGCCAGCAGCACGGGGGTGAACACCGGGGAGCTGTTTTTT. Encoded protein: CASSTGVNTGELFF.

This clonotype was detected a few times. The chain carries TRBV9 and TRBJ2-7; D gene ambiguous. CDR1 is SGDLS and CDR2 is YYNGEE in the germline V gene. The CDR3 extends over 12 amino acids. With 5 bases removed from V and 1 base from J, the gap between germline ends came to 7 bases. The CDR3 DNA reads as TGTGCCAGCAGTGGGCAGTCCTACGAGCAGTACTTC. Its translation: CASSGQSYEQYF.

The V gene is TRBV7-9, the J gene TRBJ1-1, with 7 bases lining up with TRBD1. In germline, CDR1 is SEHNR, CDR2 FQNEAQ (reference sequence). The CDR3 has 13 amino acids. V lost 6 bases to trimming and J lost 5 bases; unmatched junction nucleotides: 6. CDR3 in amino acids: CASSQTGDTEAFF. The CDR3, as DNA: TGTGCCAGCAGTCAAACAGGGGATACTGAAGCTTTCTTT. The full variable domain, rest sourced from reference TRBV7-9 and TRBJ1-1, is DTGVSQNPRHKITKRGQNVTFRCDPISEHNRLYWYRQTLGQGPEFLTYFQNEAQLEKSRLLSDRFSAERPKGSFSTLEIQRTEQGDSAMYLCASSQTGDTEAFFGQGTRLTVV.

The CDR3 is CASSLGTVNTEAFF. The DNA for the CDR3 is TGTGCCAGTAGCCTGGGGACGGTAAACACTGAAGCTTTCTTT. The V call is TRBV19, the J call TRBJ1-1, with D possibly matching TRBD1 (5 bases). The CDR3 has 14 residues. The germline gives CDR1 LNHDA, CDR2 SQIVND (reference sequence). V shed 6 bases and J shed 2 bases, with 13 bases lying between them.